This paragraph reports one T cell receptor (beta chain). This sample is drawn from a study of CD8 T cells in ankylosing spondylitis. One entry per CDR3 protein results from TCRdb running MiXCR on the 5' RACE reads. The sample yields 300,000 to 400,000 distinct CDR3 sequences, 20% to 25% seen once. The CDR3 spans 14 residues. In germline, CDR1 is MNHEY, CDR2 SVGEGT. J lost 4 bases, V lost 6 bases, and 5 bases had no gene match. This TCR was sampled from a male donor with ankylosing spondylitis or in good health (not recorded which). Sequenced sample: blood, either unsorted or a sorted T cell fraction (not recorded which). The gene calls are TRBV6-2 or TRBV6-3 and TRBJ2-2; 7 bases agree with TRBD2. Written as DNA, the CDR3 is TGTGCCAGCAGGGGGGGGGGAATCACCGGGGAGCTGTTTTTT. Encoded protein: CASRGGGITGELFF.